This TCR beta chain was sequenced during a study of neoadjuvant anti-PD-1 for oral cavity cancer. This CDR3 has 17 residues. Germline V gives CDR1 LNHNV, CDR2 YYDKDF (reference sequence). The V gene lost 0 bases and the J gene lost 0 bases, with 14 bases spanning the gap. Measured with immunoSEQ multiplex PCR; TCRdb has only the in-frame clones, and not every one. This sample has around 18,000 clones; nearly 70% occur once, and the top ten carry over 2%. V and J are TRBV15 and TRBJ1-1, with D unresolved. This receptor was identified in a person aged 40 to 85 with oral cavity squamous cell carcinoma. Sequenced here: PBMCs, sampled before nivolumab (anti-PD-1) treatment. The CDR3 loop reads CATSRDIGPLMNTEAFF. In DNA form, the CDR3 reads TGTGCCACCAGCAGAGATATCGGTCCGTTAATGAACACTGAAGCTTTCTTT.